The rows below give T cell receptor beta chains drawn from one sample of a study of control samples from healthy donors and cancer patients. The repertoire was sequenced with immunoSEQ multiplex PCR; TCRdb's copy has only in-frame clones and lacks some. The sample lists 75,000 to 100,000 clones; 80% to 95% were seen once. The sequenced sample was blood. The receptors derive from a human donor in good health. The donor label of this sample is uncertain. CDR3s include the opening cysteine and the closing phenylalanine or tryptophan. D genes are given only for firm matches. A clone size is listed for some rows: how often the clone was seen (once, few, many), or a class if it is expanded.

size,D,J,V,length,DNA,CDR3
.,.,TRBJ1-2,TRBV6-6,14,TGTGCCAGCAGTAATGGGGGGATATTCTATGGCTACACCTTC,CASSNGGIFYGYTF
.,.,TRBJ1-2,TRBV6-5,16,TGTGCCAGCAGTTACTCGACAGCGGGGACTAACTATGGCTACACCTTC,CASSYSTAGTNYGYTF
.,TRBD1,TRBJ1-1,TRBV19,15,TGTGCCAGTAGTATAGCTGAGTACAGGGGGACTGAAGCTTTCTTT,CASSIAEYRGTEAFF
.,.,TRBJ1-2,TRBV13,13,TGTGCCAGCACCCTTGATGGAGCATATGGCTACACCTTC,CASTLDGAYGYTF
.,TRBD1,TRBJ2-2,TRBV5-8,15,TGTGCCAGCAGCTTCCCGGGACAGGGAGCCGGGGAGCTGTTTTTT,CASSFPGQGAGELFF
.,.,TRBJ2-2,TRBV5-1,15,TGCGCCAGCAGCTTGGAAGGACTAAACACCGGGGAGCTGTTTTTT,CASSLEGLNTGELFF
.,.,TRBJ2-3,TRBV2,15,TGTGCCAGCAGTGACGGCAGAGGGCCCACAGATACGCAGTATTTT,CASSDGRGPTDTQYF
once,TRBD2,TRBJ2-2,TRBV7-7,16,TGTGCCAGCAGCGTAAGCGGGACCGCGAACACCGGGGAGCTGTTTTTT,CASSVSGTANTGELFF
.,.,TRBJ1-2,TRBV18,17,TGTGCCAGCTCACCACAACGAGGGGGTGCCTTTAACTATGGCTACACCTTC,CASSPQRGGAFNYGYTF
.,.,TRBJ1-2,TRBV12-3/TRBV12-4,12,TGTGCCAGCAGTTTTGGAGGGAACGGCTACACCTTC,CASSFGGNGYTF
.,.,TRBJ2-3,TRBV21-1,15,TGTGCCAGCAGCAAACGGAGACACAGCACAGATACGCAGTATTTT,CASSKRRHSTDTQYF
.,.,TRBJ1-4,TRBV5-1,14,TGCGTCAGCAGCTTGGACCAGGGGAAGGAAAAACTGTTTTTT,CVSSLDQGKEKLFF
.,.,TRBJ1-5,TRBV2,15,TGTGCCAGCAGTGTGGCTGGGGGTAGGGGTCAGCCCCAGCATTTT,CASSVAGGRGQPQHF
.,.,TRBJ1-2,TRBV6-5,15,TGTGCCAGCCAGCACCCAGGGGCGGCTAACTATGGCTACACCTTC,CASQHPGAANYGYTF
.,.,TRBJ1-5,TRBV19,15,TGTGCCAGTAGTATTGTACGGGAGAGCAATCAGCCCCAGCATTTT,CASSIVRESNQPQHF
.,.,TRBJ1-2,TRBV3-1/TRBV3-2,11,TGTGCCAGCAGCCAAGATAGTGGCTACACCTTC,CASSQDSGYTF
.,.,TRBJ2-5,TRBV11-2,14,TGTGCCAGCAGCTTAGGGGGAGGATCCGAGACCCAGTACTTC,CASSLGGGSETQYF
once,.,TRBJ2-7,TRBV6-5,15,TGTGCCAGCAGTTACTCATTCGGGCTCCAGGACGAGCAGTACTTC,CASSYSFGLQDEQYF
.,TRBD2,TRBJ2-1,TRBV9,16,TGTGCCAGCAGCTTCACCCCGACTAGCGGGAACAATGAGCAGTTCTTC,CASSFTPTSGNNEQFF
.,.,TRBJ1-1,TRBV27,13,TGTGCCAGCAGGCCCCAGGTTTTTCGCGAAGCTTTCTTT,CASRPQVFREAFF
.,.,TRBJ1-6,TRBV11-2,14,TGTGCCAGCAGCCTCACGGAACTTAATTCACCCCTCCACTTT,CASSLTELNSPLHF
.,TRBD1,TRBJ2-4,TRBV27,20,TGTGCCAGCAGTACCCGTAACAGGGGGCTGGCCTATCTAGCCAAAAACATTCAGTACTTC,CASSTRNRGLAYLAKNIQYF
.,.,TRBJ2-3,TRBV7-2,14,TGTGCCAGCAGCTTAAGCCACCGCACAGATACGCAGTATTTT,CASSLSHRTDTQYF
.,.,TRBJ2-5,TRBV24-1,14,TGTGCCACCAGTGATTTCAGGGAGGTGGAGACCCAGTACTTC,CATSDFREVETQYF
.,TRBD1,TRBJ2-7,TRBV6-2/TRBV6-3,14,TGTGCCAGCAGTACCCGGGACAGGGTGCACGAGCAGTACTTC,CASSTRDRVHEQYF
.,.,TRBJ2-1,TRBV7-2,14,TGTGCCAGCAGCTTAGAGGCTAGCGTCTATGAGCAGTTCTTC,CASSLEASVYEQFF
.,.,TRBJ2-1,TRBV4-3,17,TGCGCCAGCAGCCAAGATGCGGGGAGGGGGCGGTCAGGGGAGCAGTTCTTC,CASSQDAGRGRSGEQFF
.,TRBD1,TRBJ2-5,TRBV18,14,TGTGCCAGCTCACACGGGACAGCCCAAGAGACCCAGTACTTC,CASSHGTAQETQYF
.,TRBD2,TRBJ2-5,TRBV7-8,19,TGTGCCAGCAGCTTATTATCAGGGAAGACTAGCGGGGGGCAAGAGACCCAGTACTTC,CASSLLSGKTSGGQETQYF
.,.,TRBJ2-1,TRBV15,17,TGTGCCACCAGCAGAGCCCCCCAGGGAAGCTCCTACAATGAGCAGTTCTTC,CATSRAPQGSSYNEQFF
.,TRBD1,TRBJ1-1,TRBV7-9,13,TGTGCCAGCGGTACAGGGGCGAACACTGAAGCTTTCTTT,CASGTGANTEAFF
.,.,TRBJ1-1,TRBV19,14,TGTGCCAGTAGTATACGAGGGGTGAACACTGAAGCTTTCTTT,CASSIRGVNTEAFF
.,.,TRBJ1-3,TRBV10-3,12,TGTGCCATACAACACTCTGGAAACACCATATATTTT,CAIQHSGNTIYF
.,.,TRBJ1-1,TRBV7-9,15,TGTGCCAGCAGTCCCGCGGGAAGGGGGAACACTGAAGCTTTCTTT,CASSPAGRGNTEAFF
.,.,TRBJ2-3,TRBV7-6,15,TGTGCCAGCAGTAGGCCGGTAGGGCTCACAGATACGCAGTATTTT,CASSRPVGLTDTQYF
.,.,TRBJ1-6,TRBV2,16,TGTGCCAGCAGTGATGGATGGAACAGGGAGTACTCACCCCTCCACTTT,CASSDGWNREYSPLHF
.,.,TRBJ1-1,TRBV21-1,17,TGTGCCAGCAGCAAAAATGTTTGGGCGCGAACTAACACTGAAGCTTTCTTT,CASSKNVWARTNTEAFF
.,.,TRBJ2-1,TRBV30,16,TGTGCCTGGAGTAAACAGGGACGTGTCTGGTGGAATGAGCAGTTCTTC,CAWSKQGRVWWNEQFF
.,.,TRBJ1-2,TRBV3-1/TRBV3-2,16,TGTGCCAGCAGCCAAGATCATCAGACCACGCTATATGGCTACACCTTC,CASSQDHQTTLYGYTF
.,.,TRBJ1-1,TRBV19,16,TGTGCCAGTAGTCCCGGGACCGGCTTGCTGAACACTGAAGCTTTCTTT,CASSPGTGLLNTEAFF
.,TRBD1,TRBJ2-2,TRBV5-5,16,TGTGCCAGCAGCCCGAACCCCCGGACAGGGATCGGGGAGCTGTTTTTT,CASSPNPRTGIGELFF
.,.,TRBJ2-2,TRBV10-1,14,TGCGCCAGCTCAAGGGCAGGAGGGACCGGGGAGCTGTTTTTT,CASSRAGGTGELFF
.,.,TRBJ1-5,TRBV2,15,TGTGCCAGCAGTGAAACCCACCCTCTTGATCAGCCCCAGCATTTT,CASSETHPLDQPQHF
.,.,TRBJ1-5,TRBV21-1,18,TGTGCCAGCAGCAAAGCCGTTATGAAGGGGACTAGCAATCAGCCCCAGCATTTT,CASSKAVMKGTSNQPQHF
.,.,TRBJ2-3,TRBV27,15,TGTGCCAGCAGTTTGGGCGGGGCAAGCACAGATACGCAGTATTTT,CASSLGGASTDTQYF
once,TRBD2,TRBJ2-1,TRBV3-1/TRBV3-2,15,TGTGCCAGCAGCCGTGGACTAGCGGGAAAAAATGAGCAGTTCTTC,CASSRGLAGKNEQFF